This entry concerns a single T cell receptor (beta chain). The CDR3 contains 14 residues. Germline V lookup: CDR1 MNHEY, CDR2 SMNVEV (reference sequence). V lost 8 bases to trimming and J lost 3 bases; unmatched junction nucleotides: 7. The record originates from a study of blood T cell repertoires in COVID-19. Study summary: The United States, Italy and Spain provided the acute and convalescent COVID-19 samples.

Authors' analysis steps: Reference gene primers were amplified, and this amplification served to estimate nucleated cell counts. The assay was immunoSEQ multiplex PCR, and TCRdb's table has in-frame clones only and misses some. V, J and clone size are taken as reported in that table, and D and trimming were inferred from the DNA itself. The profile shows roughly 300,000 clones, about 93% of them singletons. The chain links TRBV27 to TRBJ1-5, with TRBD1 matching 7 bases. The TCR sequence derives from a woman aged 25 to 39 with COVID-19, enrolled during active disease. Specimen: peripheral blood. CDR3 sequence reads: CASRTGVDNQPQHF. The DNA for the CDR3 is TGTGCCAGCCGGACAGGAGTTGACAATCAGCCCCAGCATTTT.